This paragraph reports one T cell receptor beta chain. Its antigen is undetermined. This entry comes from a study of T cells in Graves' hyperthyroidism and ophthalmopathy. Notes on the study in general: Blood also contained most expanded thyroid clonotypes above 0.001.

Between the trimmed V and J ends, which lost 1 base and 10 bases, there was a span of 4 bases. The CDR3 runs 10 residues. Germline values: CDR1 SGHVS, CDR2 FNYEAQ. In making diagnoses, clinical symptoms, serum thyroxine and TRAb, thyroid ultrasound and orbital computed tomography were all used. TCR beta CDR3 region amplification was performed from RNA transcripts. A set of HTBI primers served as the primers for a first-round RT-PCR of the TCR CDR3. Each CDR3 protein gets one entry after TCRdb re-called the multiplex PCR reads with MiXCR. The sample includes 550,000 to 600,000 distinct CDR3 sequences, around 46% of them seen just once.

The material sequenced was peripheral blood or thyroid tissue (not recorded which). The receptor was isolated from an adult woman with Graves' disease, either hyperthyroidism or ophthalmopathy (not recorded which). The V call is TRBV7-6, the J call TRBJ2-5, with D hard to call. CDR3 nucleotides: TGTGCCAGCAGCTTAGGGGACCAGTACTTC. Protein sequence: CASSLGDQYF.